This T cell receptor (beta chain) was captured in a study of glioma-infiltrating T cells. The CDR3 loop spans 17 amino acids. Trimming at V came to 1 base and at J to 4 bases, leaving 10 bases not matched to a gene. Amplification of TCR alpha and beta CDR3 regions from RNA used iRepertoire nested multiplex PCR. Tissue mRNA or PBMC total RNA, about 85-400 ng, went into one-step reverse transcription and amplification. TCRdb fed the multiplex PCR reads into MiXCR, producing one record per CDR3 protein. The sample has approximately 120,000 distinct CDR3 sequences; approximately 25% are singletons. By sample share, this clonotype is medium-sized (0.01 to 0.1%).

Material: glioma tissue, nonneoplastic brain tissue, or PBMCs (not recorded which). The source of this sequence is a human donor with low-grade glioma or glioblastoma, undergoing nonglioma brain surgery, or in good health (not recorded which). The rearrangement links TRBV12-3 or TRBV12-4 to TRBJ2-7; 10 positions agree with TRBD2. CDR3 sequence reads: CASSLGGQREGRYEQYF. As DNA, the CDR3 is TGTGCCAGCAGTTTAGGAGGGCAGCGGGAGGGCCGGTACGAGCAGTACTTC.